This TCR beta chain stems from a study of shared clonotypes between healthy human individuals. General study findings and limits: Estimated clonotype richness was generally higher in naive than memory subsets. Clonotype sharing among donors was thought likely to change with sequencing depth.

Positive CCR7 selection of CD45RO-negative cells yielded the naive CD8 cells, and terminally differentiated effector memory CD45RA+ cells were excluded. On this clone itself: As yet, its antigen is unknown.

Germline CDR1 is SGHDN and CDR2 is FVKESK. This CDR3 has 15 residues. V dropped 5 bases and J dropped 4 bases, with 16 bases sitting between them. Deep level was the assay's run setting. The data were produced by immunoSEQ multiplex PCR, yet TCRdb's version contains in-frame clones alone and is incomplete. In the table there are some 2,000,000 clones, roughly 94% of which are singletons. This rearrangement joins TRBV14 to TRBJ2-3, with D hard to call. This receptor was identified in a man aged 18-30 years in good health. The sample comprised naive CD8+ T cells sorted from blood. The CDR3 DNA is TGTGCCAGCAGCTCCGGGTTAATTAGGGCAGATACGCAGTATTTT. Translated, it gives CASSSGLIRADTQYF.